This T cell receptor beta chain was observed in a study of identical twins. Study-level points and caveats: The abundant beta clonotypes from cord blood had fewer insertions, and memory repertoires had none of this. Modelling underestimated the level of out-of-frame TCR alpha sharing observed in monozygotic twins.

TCRdb independently ran MiXCR on the 5' RACE reads; one entry per CDR3 protein. The sample carries 1,800,000 or so distinct CDR3 sequences, under 35% recorded once. CDR1 and CDR2 (germline): MNHEY, SVGEGT. The CDR3 has 16 amino acids. Trimming cost V 2 bases and J 0 bases; bases outside gene matches: 2. With respect to this clonotype: The antigen is not known.

What was sequenced was cord blood. The chain combines TRBV6-2 or TRBV6-3 with TRBJ2-1; 9 bases line up with TRBD2. The TCR sequence derives from a newborn girl in good health. Written as DNA, the CDR3 is TGTGCCAGCAGTTACGGGACTAGCTTCTCCTACAATGAGCAGTTCTTC. It specifies CASSYGTSFSYNEQFF.